What follows are 20 T cell receptor beta chains derived from one specimen sequenced in a study of blood T cells in healthy people across ages. A sample-barcoded 5' primer and a J-beta primer mix were used in a second PCR of roughly 7 to 11 cycles. TCRdb re-called the 5' RACE reads with MiXCR, one entry per CDR3 protein. The repertoire has around 940,000 distinct CDR3 sequences, roughly 47% of them found once; the top ten carry over 20%. The sample consisted of blood. All receptors come from a woman in her sixties in good health.

The chain combines TRBV20-1 with TRBJ1-1, with D uncertain. V lost 4 bases and J 6 bases, leaving 21 bases between the germline ends. CDR1 is DFQATT and CDR2 is SNEGSKA in the germline V gene (reference sequence). CDR3 length: 15 residues. The CDR3 loop reads CSATPWGGFQSEAFF. The CDR3 DNA follows: TGCAGTGCTACCCCGTGGGGAGGATTTCAGTCTGAAGCTTTCTTT.

This chain links TRBV3-1 with TRBJ2-1; 14 bases are shared with TRBD2. The CDR3 contains 13 residues. The ends lost 8 bases at V and 8 bases at J; junction bases unmatched: 2. Germline CDR1 is LGHDT and CDR2 is YNNKEL (reference sequence). This chain's CDR3 is CASLTSGRDEQFF. The CDR3 coding sequence is TGTGCCAGCCTGACTAGCGGGAGGGATGAGCAGTTCTTC.

The V and J genes are TRBV15 and TRBJ2-1; D uncertain. Germline CDR1 LNHNV, CDR2 YYDKDF (reference sequence). With 1 base removed from V and 4 bases from J, the gap between germline ends came to 5 bases. The CDR3 is 13 residues long. The CDR3 bases are TGTGCCACCAGCAGAGTTGGTTACAATGAGCAGTTCTTC. This gives the protein CATSRVGYNEQFF.

V gene TRBV5-5 combines with J gene TRBJ1-1; a possible D gene is TRBD1 (6 bases). CDR3 size: 15 residues. The V gene's germline CDR1 is SGHKS and CDR2 YYEKEE (reference sequence). Trimming shortened V by 4 bases and J by 3 bases, and 16 bases separated the two germline ends. This chain's CDR3 is CASSRSRGSDTEAFF. DNA of the CDR3: TGTGCCAGCAGCCGTAGCAGGGGCTCAGACACTGAAGCTTTCTTT.

This chain joins TRBV20-1 and TRBJ2-2; no clear D. The V end was cut by 3 bases, the J end by 0 bases, with 14 bases between. Germline V gives CDR1 DFQATT, CDR2 SNEGSKA (reference sequence). The CDR3 is made up of 16 amino acids. CDR3 sequence: CSASILSQANTGELFF. CDR3 bases: TGCAGTGCTAGTATTTTAAGTCAGGCGAACACCGGGGAGCTGTTTTTT.

The rearrangement uses TRBV7-2 and TRBJ1-6, with D possibly matching TRBD1 (6 bases). Between the trimmed V and J ends, which lost 4 bases and 4 bases, there was a span of 11 bases. The germline CDR1 and CDR2 sequences are SGHTA and FQGNSA. There are 15 residues in the CDR3. The CDR3 region has the DNA TGTGCCAGCAGCTCCGGACAGTATTATAATTCACCCCTCCACTTT. Amino acids: CASSSGQYYNSPLHF.

This clonotype was seen only a few times. V gene TRBV20-1 combines with J gene TRBJ2-7; D is unclear. The length of the CDR3 is 12 residues. Deletions cut 1 base from V and 6 bases from J, with 10 bases between. CDR1 DFQATT and CDR2 SNEGSKA come from the germline V gene (reference sequence). CDR3 coding DNA: TGCAGTGCTAGAGGTCTCCTGGGCGAGCAGTACTTC. Translated, it gives CSARGLLGEQYF.

The chain is built from TRBV28 and TRBJ2-6; D is ambiguous. V dropped 7 bases and J dropped 0 bases, with 10 bases sitting between them. The CDR3 is 15 residues long. Per the germline V gene, CDR1 is MDHEN and CDR2 is SYDVKM. The CDR3 loop is CASNRGGSGANVLTF. CDR3 bases: TGTGCCAGCAACAGAGGCGGCTCTGGGGCCAACGTCCTGACTTTC.

This chain uses TRBV2 with TRBJ1-5, with D possibly being TRBD1 (5 bases). V lost 6 bases and J lost 6, with 15 bases in between. CDR3 length: 14 amino acids. From germline, CDR1 is SNHLY and CDR2 FYNNEI. In nucleotides, the CDR3 is TGTGCCAGCAGACTGGCGCAGGGTGGTCAGCCCCAGCATTTT. It is translated as CASRLAQGGQPQHF.

This rearrangement joins TRBV29-1 to TRBJ2-1, with D possibly being TRBD1 or TRBD2 (5 bases each). Trimming pared 6 bases from V and 4 bases from J, leaving 13 bases between. There are 13 residues in the CDR3. The germline CDR1 and CDR2 sequences are SQVTM and ANQGSEA. The CDR3 region has the DNA TGCAGCGTCACCGGGACGCCGTACAATGAGCAGTTCTTC. Translated, it gives CSVTGTPYNEQFF.

This chain connects TRBV7-9 to TRBJ1-1; the D is unclear. V was shortened by 5 bases and J by 1 base, with 11 bases between the two germline ends. The CDR3 length is 14 residues. In germline, CDR1 is SEHNR, CDR2 FQNEAQ (reference sequence). The CDR3 reads CASSLEVSNTEAFF. CDR3 in DNA: TGTGCCAGCAGCCTTGAGGTTTCGAACACTGAAGCTTTCTTT.

The rearrangement links TRBV29-1 to TRBJ2-6; D unclear. Trimming cost V 7 bases and J 1 base, with 8 bases left between them. Germline CDR1 SQVTM, CDR2 ANQGSEA. The CDR3 extends over 13 amino acids. CDR3 region: CSAKVSGANVLTF. Written as DNA, the CDR3 is TGCAGCGCTAAGGTTTCTGGGGCCAACGTCCTGACTTTC.

The rearrangement uses TRBV6-2 or TRBV6-3 and TRBJ2-3; 8 bases are a match to TRBD2. The CDR3 sequence is 13 residues long. The junction had 5 bases not matched to a gene; V was cut back by 6 bases and J by 6 bases. CDR1 and CDR2 from the germline V gene are MNHEY and SVGEGT. The CDR3 DNA reads as TGTGCCAGCAGAAAAGCGGGAGTGGATACGCAGTATTTT. Translated, it gives CASRKAGVDTQYF.

This rearrangement joins TRBV28 to TRBJ2-7; weak D call: TRBD2 (7 bases). Trimming pared 6 bases from V and 0 bases from J, leaving 15 bases between. The CDR3 has 15 residues. CDR1 and CDR2 from the germline V gene are MDHEN and SYDVKM. CDR3 loop: CASRKGGGSSYEQYF. The CDR3 DNA sequence: TGTGCCAGCAGAAAAGGGGGGGGGAGCTCCTACGAGCAGTACTTC.

The genes are TRBV7-2 and TRBJ2-5; 11 bases map to TRBD2. The CDR3 spans 17 residues. Germline CDR1 SGHTA, CDR2 FQGNSA. V was clipped by 7 bases and J by 4 bases; unmatched bases: 14. CDR3 bases: TGTGCCAGCACCCCCTCCTTTCGACTAGCGGGATCAGAGACCCAGTACTTC. As protein: CASTPSFRLAGSETQYF.

Points on this clonotype: The junction and the germline gene differ at one end; a read error may be behind it. The chain links TRBV6-5 to TRBJ2-4; 11 bases align to TRBD1. The J call is in doubt because the DNA end fits TRBJ2-7 better. Germline V lookup: CDR1 MNHEY, CDR2 SVGAGI. The CDR3 length is 14 residues. The CDR3 is CDSSSRTGGVEQYF. The DNA for the CDR3 is TGTGACAGCAGTTCCCGGACAGGGGGCGTCGAGCAGTACTTC.

The table lists this clonotype with many counts. V usage is TRBV7-9 and J usage is TRBJ2-1; 7 bases line up with TRBD2. The junction had 10 bases not matched to a gene; V was cut back by 7 bases and J by 7 bases. CDR1 and CDR2 from the germline V gene are SEHNR and FQNEAQ (reference sequence). There are 14 residues in the CDR3. The CDR3 DNA reads TGTGCCAGCAACCCTCGGGGGGAGGGGAATGAGCAGTTCTTC. It codes for CASNPRGEGNEQFF.

The chain links TRBV18 to TRBJ2-7, with no clear D. Germline CDR1 KGHSH, CDR2 LQKENI. The CDR3 runs to 13 residues. Trimming left V 5 bases short and J 1 base short, with 9 bases between. This CDR3 is CASSNGRSYEQYF. CDR3 nucleotides: TGTGCCAGCTCAAACGGAAGGTCCTACGAGCAGTACTTC.

This chain uses TRBV25-1 with TRBJ1-1; 9 positions match TRBD1. The CDR3 loop spans 18 amino acids. V shed 2 bases and J 1 base; nucleotides not matched to a gene: 11. Looked up from germline, CDR1 is MGHDK and CDR2 is SYGVNS. The CDR3 region has the DNA TGTGCCAGCAGTGAAATACCAAAGACAGGGGGGTCGAACACTGAAGCTTTCTTT. This sequence encodes CASSEIPKTGGSNTEAFF.

The chain is built from TRBV5-1 and TRBJ2-1; TRBD1 might be the D (6 bases). V was clipped by 4 bases and J by 3 bases, with 17 bases between them. Germline CDR1 and CDR2: SGHRS and YFSETQ. CDR3 length equals 16 residues. The CDR3 bases are TGCGCCAGCAGCCTATACCCCAGGGGTAACTACAATGAGCAGTTCTTC. Its translation: CASSLYPRGNYNEQFF.